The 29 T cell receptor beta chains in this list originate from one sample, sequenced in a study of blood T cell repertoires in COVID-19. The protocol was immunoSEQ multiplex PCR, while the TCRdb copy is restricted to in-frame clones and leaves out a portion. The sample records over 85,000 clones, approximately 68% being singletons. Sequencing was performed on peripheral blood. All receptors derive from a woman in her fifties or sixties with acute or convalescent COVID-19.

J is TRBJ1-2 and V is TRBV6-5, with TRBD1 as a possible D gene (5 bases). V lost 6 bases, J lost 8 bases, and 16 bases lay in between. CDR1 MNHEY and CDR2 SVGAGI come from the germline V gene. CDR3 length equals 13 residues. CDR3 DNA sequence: TGTGCCAGCAGGAGACAGATAAATAGCGGCTACACCTTC. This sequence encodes CASRRQINSGYTF.

The CDR3 bases are TGTGCCTCAAGACAGGGAAGCACAGATACGCAGTATTTT. This codes for CASRQGSTDTQYF. The chain has TRBV10-3 and TRBJ2-3; 7 positions match TRBD1. Per the germline V gene, CDR1 is ENHRY and CDR2 is SYGVKD. The CDR3 loop spans 13 amino acids. The trim removed 11 bases at V and 0 bases at J, leaving 5 bases unmatched.

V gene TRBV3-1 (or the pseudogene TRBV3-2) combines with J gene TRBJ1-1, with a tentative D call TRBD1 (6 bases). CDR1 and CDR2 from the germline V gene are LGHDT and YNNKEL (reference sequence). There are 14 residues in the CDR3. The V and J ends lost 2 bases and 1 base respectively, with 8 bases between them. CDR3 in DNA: TGTGCCAGCAGCCAAACACAGGGGAACACTGAAGCTTTCTTT. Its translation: CASSQTQGNTEAFF.

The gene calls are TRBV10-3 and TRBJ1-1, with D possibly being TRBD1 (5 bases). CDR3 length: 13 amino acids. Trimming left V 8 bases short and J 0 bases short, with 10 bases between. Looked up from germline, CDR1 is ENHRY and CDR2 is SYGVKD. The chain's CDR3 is CAISTALNTEAFF. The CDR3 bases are TGTGCCATCTCGACAGCTTTGAACACTGAAGCTTTCTTT.

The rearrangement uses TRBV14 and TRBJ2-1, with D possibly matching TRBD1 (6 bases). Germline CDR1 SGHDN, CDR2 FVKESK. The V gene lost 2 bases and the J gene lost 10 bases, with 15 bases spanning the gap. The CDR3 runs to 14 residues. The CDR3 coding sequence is TGTGCCAGCAGCCAATGGGACACATCCGGGGAGCAGTTCTTC. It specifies CASSQWDTSGEQFF. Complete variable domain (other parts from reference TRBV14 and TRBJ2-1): EAGVTQFPSHSVIEKGQTVTLRCDPISGHDNLYWYRRVMGKEIKFLLHFVKESKQDESGMPNNRFLAERTGGTYSTLKVQPAELEDSGVYFCASSQWDTSGEQFFGPGTRLTVL.

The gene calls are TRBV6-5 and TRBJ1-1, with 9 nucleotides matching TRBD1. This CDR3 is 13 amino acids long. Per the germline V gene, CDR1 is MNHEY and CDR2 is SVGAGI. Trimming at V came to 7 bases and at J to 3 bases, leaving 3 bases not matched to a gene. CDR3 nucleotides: TGTGCCAGCACCTGGACAGGGGACACTGAAGCTTTCTTT. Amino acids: CASTWTGDTEAFF.

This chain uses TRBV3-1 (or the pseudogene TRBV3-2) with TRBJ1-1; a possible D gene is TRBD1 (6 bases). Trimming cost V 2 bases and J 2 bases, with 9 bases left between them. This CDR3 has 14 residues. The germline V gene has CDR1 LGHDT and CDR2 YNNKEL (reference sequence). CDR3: CASSQPQGNTEAFF. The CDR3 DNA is TGTGCCAGCAGCCAACCACAGGGTAACACTGAAGCTTTCTTT.

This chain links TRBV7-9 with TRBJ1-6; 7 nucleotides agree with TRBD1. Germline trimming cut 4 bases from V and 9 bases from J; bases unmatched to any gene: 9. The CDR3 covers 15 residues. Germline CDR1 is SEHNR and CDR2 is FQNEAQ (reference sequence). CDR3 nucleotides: TGTGCCAGCAGCTCAAGACAGGGCTCAGGTTCACCCCTCCACTTT. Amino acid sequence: CASSSRQGSGSPLHF.

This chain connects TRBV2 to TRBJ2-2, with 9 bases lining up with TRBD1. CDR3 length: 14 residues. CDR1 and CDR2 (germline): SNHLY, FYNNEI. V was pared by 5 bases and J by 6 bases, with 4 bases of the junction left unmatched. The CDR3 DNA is TGTGCCAGCAGTCGGACAGGGGTATCCGGGGAGCTGTTTTTT. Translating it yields CASSRTGVSGELFF.

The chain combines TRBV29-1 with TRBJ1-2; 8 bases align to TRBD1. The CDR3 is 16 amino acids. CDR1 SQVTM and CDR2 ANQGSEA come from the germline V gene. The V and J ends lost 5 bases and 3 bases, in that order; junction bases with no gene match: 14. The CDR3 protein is CSVSGGDQKIDYGYTF. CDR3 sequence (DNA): TGCAGCGTTTCAGGGGGCGATCAAAAGATCGACTATGGCTACACCTTC.

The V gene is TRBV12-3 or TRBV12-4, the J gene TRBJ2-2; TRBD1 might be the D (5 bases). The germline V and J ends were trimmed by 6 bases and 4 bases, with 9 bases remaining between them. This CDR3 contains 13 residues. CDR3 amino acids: CASSQGTTGELFF. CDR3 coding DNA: TGTGCCAGCAGCCAGGGAACCACCGGGGAGCTGTTTTTT.

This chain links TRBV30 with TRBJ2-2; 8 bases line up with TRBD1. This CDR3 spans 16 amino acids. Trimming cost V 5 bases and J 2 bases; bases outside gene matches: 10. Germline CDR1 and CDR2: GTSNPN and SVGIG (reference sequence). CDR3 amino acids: CAWSKRGQANTGELFF. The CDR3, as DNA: TGTGCCTGGTCCAAACGGGGACAGGCAAACACCGGGGAGCTGTTTTTT.

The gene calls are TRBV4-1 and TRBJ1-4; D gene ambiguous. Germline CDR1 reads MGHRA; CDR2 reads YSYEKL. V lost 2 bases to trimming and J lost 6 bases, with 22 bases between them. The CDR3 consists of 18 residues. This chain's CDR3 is CASSQRRLSSLGDEKLFF. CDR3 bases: TGCGCCAGCAGCCAAAGGAGGCTGAGCTCCCTTGGGGATGAAAAACTGTTTTTT.

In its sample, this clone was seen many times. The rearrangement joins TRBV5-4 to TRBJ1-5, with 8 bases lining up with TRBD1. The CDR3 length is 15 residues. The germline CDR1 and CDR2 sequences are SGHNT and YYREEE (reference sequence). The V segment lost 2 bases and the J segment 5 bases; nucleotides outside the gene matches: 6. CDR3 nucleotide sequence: TGTGCCAGCAGCTTCGGGGGACAGGAGGATCAGCCCCAGCATTTT. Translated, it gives CASSFGGQEDQPQHF.

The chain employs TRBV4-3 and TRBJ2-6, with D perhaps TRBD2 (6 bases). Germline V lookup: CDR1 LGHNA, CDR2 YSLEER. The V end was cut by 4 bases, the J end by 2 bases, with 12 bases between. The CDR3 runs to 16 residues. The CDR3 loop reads CASSLGWGAGANVLTF. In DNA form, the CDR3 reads TGCGCCAGCAGCCTAGGTTGGGGGGCTGGGGCCAACGTCCTGACTTTC.

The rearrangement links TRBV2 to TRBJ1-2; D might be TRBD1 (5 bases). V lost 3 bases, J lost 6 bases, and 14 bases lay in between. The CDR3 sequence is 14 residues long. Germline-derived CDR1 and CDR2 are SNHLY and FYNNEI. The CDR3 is CASSESGLGDGYTF. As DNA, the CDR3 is TGTGCCAGCAGTGAGTCGGGACTTGGTGATGGCTACACCTTC.

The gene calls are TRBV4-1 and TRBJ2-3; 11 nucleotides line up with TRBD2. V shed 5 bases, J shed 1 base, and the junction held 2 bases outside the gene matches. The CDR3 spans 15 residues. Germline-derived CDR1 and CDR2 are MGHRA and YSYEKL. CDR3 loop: CASSLTSGGTDTQYF. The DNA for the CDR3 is TGCGCCAGCAGCTTGACTAGCGGGGGCACAGATACGCAGTATTTT.

The DNA of the CDR3 is TGTGCCAGCATGAGGGAGATTGAAGCTTTCTTT. Amino acid sequence: CASMREIEAFF. The chain recombines TRBV2 with TRBJ1-1; D remains unclear. The germline gives CDR1 SNHLY, CDR2 FYNNEI. V lost 7 bases to trimming and J lost 7 bases, with 10 bases between them. CDR3 length: 11 residues.

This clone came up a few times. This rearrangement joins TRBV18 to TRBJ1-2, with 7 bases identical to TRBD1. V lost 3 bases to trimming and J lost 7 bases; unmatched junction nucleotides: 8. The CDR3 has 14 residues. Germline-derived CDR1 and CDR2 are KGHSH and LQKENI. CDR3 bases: TGTGCCAGCTCACCTCTTCACAGGGGTCGTGGCTACACCTTC. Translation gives CASSPLHRGRGYTF.

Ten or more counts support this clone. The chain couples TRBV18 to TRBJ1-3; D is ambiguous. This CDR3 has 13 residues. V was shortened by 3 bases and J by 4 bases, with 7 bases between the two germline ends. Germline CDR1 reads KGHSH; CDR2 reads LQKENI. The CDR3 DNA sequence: TGTGCCAGCTCACCTCCCCAGGGAAACACCATATATTTT. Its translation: CASSPPQGNTIYF.

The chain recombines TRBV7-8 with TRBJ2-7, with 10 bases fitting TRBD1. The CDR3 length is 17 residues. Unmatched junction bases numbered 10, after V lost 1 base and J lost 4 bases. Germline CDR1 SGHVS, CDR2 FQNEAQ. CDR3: CASSLVSFRTGGYEQYF. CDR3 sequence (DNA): TGTGCCAGCAGCTTAGTGAGTTTTAGGACAGGGGGTTACGAGCAGTACTTC.

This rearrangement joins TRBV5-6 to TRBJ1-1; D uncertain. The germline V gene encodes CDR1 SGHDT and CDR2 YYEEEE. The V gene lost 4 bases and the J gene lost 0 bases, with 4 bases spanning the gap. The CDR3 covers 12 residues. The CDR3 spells CASSLLNTEAFF. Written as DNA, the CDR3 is TGTGCCAGCAGCCTCTTGAACACTGAAGCTTTCTTT.

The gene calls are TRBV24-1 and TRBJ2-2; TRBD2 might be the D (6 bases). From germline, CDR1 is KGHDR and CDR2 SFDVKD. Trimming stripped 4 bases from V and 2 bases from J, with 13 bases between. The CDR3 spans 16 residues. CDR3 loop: CATSERRGYNTGELFF. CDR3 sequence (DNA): TGTGCCACCAGTGAGCGGAGGGGCTACAACACCGGGGAGCTGTTTTTT.

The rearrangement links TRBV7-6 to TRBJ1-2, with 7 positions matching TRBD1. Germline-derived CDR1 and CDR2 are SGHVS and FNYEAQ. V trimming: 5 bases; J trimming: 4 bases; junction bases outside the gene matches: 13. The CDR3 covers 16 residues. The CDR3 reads CASSPGAGKGAYGYTF. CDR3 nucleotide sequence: TGTGCCAGCAGCCCAGGAGCAGGAAAGGGGGCCTATGGCTACACCTTC.

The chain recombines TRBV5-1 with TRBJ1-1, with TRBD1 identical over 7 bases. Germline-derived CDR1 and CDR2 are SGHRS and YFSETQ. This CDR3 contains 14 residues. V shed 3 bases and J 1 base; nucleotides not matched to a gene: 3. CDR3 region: CASSSGQRNTEAFF. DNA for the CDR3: TGCGCCAGCAGCTCGGGACAGAGGAACACTGAAGCTTTCTTT. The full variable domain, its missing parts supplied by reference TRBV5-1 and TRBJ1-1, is KAGVTQTPRYLIKTRGQQVTLSCSPISGHRSVSWYQQTPGQGLQFLFEYFSETQRNKGNFPGRFSGRQFSNSRSEMNVSTLELGDSALYLCASSSGQRNTEAFFGQGTRLTVV.

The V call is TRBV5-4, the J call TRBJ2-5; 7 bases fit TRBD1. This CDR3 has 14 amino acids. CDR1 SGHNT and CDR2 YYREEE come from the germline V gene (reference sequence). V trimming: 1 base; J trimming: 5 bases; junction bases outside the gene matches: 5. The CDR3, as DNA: TGTGCCAGCAGCTTGCGAGGGGGCCGGGAGACCCAGTACTTC. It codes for CASSLRGGRETQYF.

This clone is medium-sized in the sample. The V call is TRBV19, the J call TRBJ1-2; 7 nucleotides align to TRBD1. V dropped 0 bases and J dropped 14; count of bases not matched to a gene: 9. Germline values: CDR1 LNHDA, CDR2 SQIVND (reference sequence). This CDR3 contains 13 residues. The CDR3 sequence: CASSIEPGQPETF. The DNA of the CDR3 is TGTGCCAGTAGTATAGAACCGGGACAGCCCGAAACCTTC.

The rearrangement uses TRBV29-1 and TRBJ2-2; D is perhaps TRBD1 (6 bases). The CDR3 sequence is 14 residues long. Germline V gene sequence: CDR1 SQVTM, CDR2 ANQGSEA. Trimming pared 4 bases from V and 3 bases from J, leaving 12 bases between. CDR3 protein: CSVGGGLDTGELFF. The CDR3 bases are TGCAGCGTTGGTGGGGGCCTCGACACCGGGGAGCTGTTTTTT.

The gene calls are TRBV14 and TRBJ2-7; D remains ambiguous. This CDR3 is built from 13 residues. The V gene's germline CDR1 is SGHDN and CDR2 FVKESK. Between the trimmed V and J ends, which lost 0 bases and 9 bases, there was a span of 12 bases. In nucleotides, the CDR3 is TGTGCCAGCAGCCAAGATCCCCGAGAATTGCAGTACTTC. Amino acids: CASSQDPRELQYF.